This T cell receptor (beta chain) is drawn from a study of T cells after yellow fever vaccination. Study results and caveats: Weaker overall was a secondary response that nonetheless peaked faster, on day 5 versus 15. Among primary-vaccination clones, most reappeared after the booster, at approximately 97% for CD4 and roughly 90% for CD8. CD4 and CD8 compartments shared a small share of clonotypes, likely from convergent recombination.

The CDR3 consists of 13 residues. With 5 bases removed from V and 1 base from J, the gap between germline ends came to 8 bases. Germline V gene sequence: CDR1 LNHDA, CDR2 SQIVND (reference sequence). Points on this clonotype: Its target is not known.

It was through 5'RACE template switching that TCR cDNA was made, with a universal primer site and UMIs added. TCRdb ran MiXCR on the 5' RACE reads and lists one entry per CDR3 protein. This repertoire shows 450,000 to 600,000 distinct CDR3 sequences, approximately 12% found once; its top ten account for around 15%. The genes are TRBV19 and TRBJ2-5, with D unresolved. The specimen comprised PBMCs, sampled on the day of the yellow fever booster vaccination. The TCR was taken from a man aged 25 to 40 who received the YFV17D yellow fever vaccine. The CDR3 bases are TGTGCCAGTAGTGTCATGGTCCAAGAGACCCAGTACTTC. Residues: CASSVMVQETQYF.